Listed below are T cell receptor beta chains from one sample, sequenced in a study of T cell clones after liver transplantation. Method: immunoSEQ multiplex PCR; TCRdb's copy keeps in-frame clones and lacks some. The data hold under 150,000 clones, with about nine tenths observed a single time. The specimen was CD4+ T cells from blood, collected 12 months after liver transplant. All receptors come from a human patient who received a liver transplant. A share of the T cells may be of graft donor origin. Both conserved end residues are part of each CDR3. Fields, in order: V gene, D gene, J gene, clone size, CDR3 protein, CDR3 DNA. D genes are given only for firm matches. Some rows mark clone size as missing; the rest say once, few, many or name a class of expanded clone.

>TRBV6-4|TRBD2|TRBJ2-3|once
CATQREWRGTDTQYF
TGTGCCACCCAGCGGGAGTGGAGAGGCACAGATACGCAGTATTTT
>TRBV7-6|.|TRBJ2-1|.
CASSVQGPYNEQFF
TGTGCCAGCAGCGTGCAAGGGCCCTACAATGAGCAGTTCTTC
>TRBV29-1|.|TRBJ1-1|.
CSVAQTNTEAFF
TGCAGCGTTGCTCAGACGAACACTGAAGCTTTCTTT
>TRBV5-1|.|TRBJ2-3|.
CASSMLGTPKGADTQYF
TGCGCCAGCAGCATGCTCGGGACCCCCAAAGGGGCAGATACGCAGTATTTT
>TRBV28|.|TRBJ1-5|.
CASSLTGQPQHF
TGTGCCAGCAGTTTAACCGGTCAGCCCCAGCATTTT
>TRBV7-9|.|TRBJ2-5|.
CASSPQGRETQYF
TGTGCCAGCAGCCCACAGGGCCGAGAGACCCAGTACTTC
>TRBV9|.|TRBJ2-5|.
CASSIRDQETQYF
TGTGCCAGCAGCATCCGGGATCAAGAGACCCAGTACTTC
>TRBV7-6|.|TRBJ2-1|.
CASSLAGISNNEQFF
TGTGCCAGCAGCTTAGCCGGGATTAGCAACAATGAGCAGTTCTTC
>TRBV10-3|.|TRBJ1-1|.
CAISESAGRYTEAFF
TGTGCCATCAGTGAGTCGGCCGGCCGGTACACTGAAGCTTTCTTT
>TRBV7-9|TRBD1|TRBJ2-5|.
CASSYGQGAPKTQYF
TGTGCCAGCAGTTACGGACAGGGGGCTCCCAAGACCCAGTACTTC
>TRBV9|.|TRBJ1-3|.
CASSVGLEGGNTIYF
TGTGCCAGCAGCGTAGGGCTCGAGGGGGGAAACACCATATATTTT
>TRBV2|TRBD2|TRBJ2-2|.
CASSRTSGSPGELFF
TGTGCCAGCAGTAGGACTAGCGGGAGTCCCGGGGAGCTGTTTTTT
>TRBV5-4|TRBD1|TRBJ1-2|.
CASSSSGGGGKGYTF
TGTGCCAGCAGCTCCTCAGGGGGAGGGGGCAAAGGCTACACCTTC
>TRBV5-1|.|TRBJ1-1|.
CASSSGGGTEAFF
TGCGCCAGCAGCAGTGGTGGTGGGACTGAAGCTTTCTTT